These T cell receptor beta chains were read from a single sample in a study of shared clonotypes between healthy human individuals. Produced via immunoSEQ multiplex PCR; TCRdb's table is partial and in-frame only. The sample consists of approximately 1,000,000 clones, around 77% of them appearing once. The material sequenced was memory CD4+ T cells from PBMCs. These receptors all come from a man in his late teens or twenties in good health. Some clones in this sample may be carry-over from other donors' samples. The CDR3 runs from the conserved cysteine through the conserved F or W. Fields, in order: J gene, V gene, clone size, D gene, CDR3 protein, CDR3 DNA. The D gene is left open where the match is weak. Clone size is given for some rows only: seen once, a few or many times, or a class if the clone is expanded.

TRBJ2-7,TRBV6-5,-,TRBD2,CASGPGLAGVYEQYF,TGTGCCAGCGGACCTGGACTAGCGGGAGTGTACGAGCAGTACTTC
TRBJ2-2,TRBV9,-,-,CASSVAVSGELFF,TGTGCCAGCAGCGTAGCAGTTTCCGGGGAGCTGTTTTTT
TRBJ2-5,TRBV14,-,-,CASSHSQLIVETQYF,TGTGCCAGCAGCCATTCACAGCTGATTGTGGAGACCCAGTACTTC
TRBJ2-7,TRBV11-2,once,TRBD1,CASSSPRTGPGTDF,TGTGCCAGCAGCTCTCCTCGGACAGGGCCCGGAACCGACTTC
TRBJ2-1,TRBV11-3,-,-,CASSFGGPNYNEQFF,TGTGCCAGCAGCTTCGGCGGTCCCAACTACAATGAGCAGTTCTTC
TRBJ2-1,TRBV10-1,-,-,CASSEDFRREQFF,TGCGCCAGCAGTGAGGACTTTAGGCGTGAGCAGTTCTTC
TRBJ1-1,TRBV11-3,-,-,CASSFGGDHTEAFF,TGTGCCAGCAGCTTCGGGGGGGATCACACTGAAGCTTTCTTT
TRBJ2-5,TRBV6-5,-,-,CASSYPQETQYF,TGTGCCAGCAGTTACCCGCAAGAGACCCAGTACTTC
TRBJ1-5,TRBV27,few,-,CASRTYNQPQHF,TGTGCCAGCAGAACCTACAATCAGCCCCAGCATTTT
TRBJ1-1,TRBV27,few,-,CASSLAENTEAFF,TGTGCCAGCAGTTTGGCCGAGAACACTGAAGCTTTCTTT
TRBJ2-1,TRBV18,few,TRBD2,CASSPGLAGSYNEQFF,TGTGCCAGCTCCCCCGGACTAGCAGGCTCCTACAATGAGCAGTTCTTC
TRBJ1-3,TRBV23-1,-,-,CASSQPDSGRTPPAGNTIYF,TGCGCCAGCAGTCAACCAGACTCCGGTCGTACTCCCCCGGCGGGAAACACCATATATTTT
TRBJ1-5,TRBV28,few,-,CASSLLNLSGQPQHF,TGTGCCAGCAGTCTCCTAAACCTGTCTGGACAGCCCCAGCATTTT
TRBJ2-7,TRBV21-1,-,-,CASSKVREDIREQYF,TGTGCCAGCAGCAAAGTGCGGGAGGACATCCGCGAGCAGTACTTC
TRBJ1-2,TRBV7-8,-,TRBD1,CASSSGSGTVHGYTF,TGTGCCAGCAGCTCAGGGTCGGGGACAGTGCATGGCTACACCTTC
TRBJ2-5,TRBV5-4,-,-,CASSTHRDLGTQYF,TGTGCCAGCAGCACCCACAGGGACCTGGGGACCCAGTACTTC
TRBJ2-7,TRBV7-9,few,TRBD2,CASSLGAGGPEQYF,TGTGCCAGCAGCTTAGGCGCGGGAGGCCCCGAGCAGTACTTC
TRBJ2-3,TRBV28,once,-,CASTLGTAASTDTQYF,TGTGCCAGCACTCTGGGGACGGCCGCTAGCACAGATACGCAGTATTTT
TRBJ2-1,TRBV7-2,-,-,CASSLVSSASYNEQFF,TGTGCCAGCAGCTTAGTATCTAGCGCGTCCTACAATGAGCAGTTCTTC
TRBJ2-3,TRBV7-9,-,-,CASNRGLADTDTQYF,TGTGCCAGCAACCGGGGGCTAGCAGACACAGATACGCAGTATTTT
TRBJ2-3,TRBV27,-,-,CASSLMSTSPQYF,TGTGCCAGCAGTTTAATGTCCACCTCACCGCAGTATTTT
TRBJ2-5,TRBV2,-,TRBD1,CASIPRGPKETQYF,TGTGCCAGCATACCCAGGGGGCCAAAAGAGACCCAGTACTTC
TRBJ1-2,TRBV5-1,-,-,CASGAGTNYGYTF,TGCGCCAGCGGCGCAGGGACTAACTATGGCTACACCTTC
TRBJ1-5,TRBV19,few,-,CASSGQINQPQHF,TGTGCCAGTAGTGGACAGATTAATCAGCCCCAGCATTTT
TRBJ2-7,TRBV18,once,-,CASSPPNSAGSHEQYF,TGTGCCAGCTCACCCCCTAATTCGGCAGGCAGCCACGAGCAGTACTTC
TRBJ2-5,TRBV28,once,-,CASSLWDVPTQYF,TGTGCCAGCAGTTTATGGGACGTGCCGACCCAGTACTTC
TRBJ2-4,TRBV5-1,-,TRBD1,CASSWTGGDNIQYF,TGCGCCAGCAGCTGGACAGGGGGCGATAACATTCAGTACTTC
TRBJ2-2,TRBV2,few,-,CASSLDSIGNTGELFF,TGTGCCAGCAGCCTAGACTCTATAGGGAACACCGGGGAGCTGTTTTTT
TRBJ2-1,TRBV4-3,-,-,CASSQVAVGNNEQFF,TGCGCCAGCAGCCAAGTAGCCGTGGGTAACAATGAGCAGTTCTTC
TRBJ1-6,TRBV6-1,-,-,CASSSNRDSPLHF,TGTGCCAGCAGCTCAAACAGGGATTCACCCCTCCACTTT
TRBJ1-5,TRBV6-7,-,-,CASSYPKGHRVLNQPQHF,TGTGCCAGCAGTTACCCCAAGGGTCACAGGGTTTTGAATCAGCCCCAGCATTTT
TRBJ1-2,TRBV7-2,many,TRBD1,CASSLVRGHGYTF,TGTGCCAGCAGCTTAGTCAGGGGGCATGGCTACACCTTC
TRBJ1-2,TRBV29-1,-,-,CSAEGRGLNYGYTF,TGCAGCGCCGAGGGCAGGGGCTTAAACTATGGCTACACCTTC
TRBJ2-6,TRBV7-6,-,-,CASSSPGSGANVLTF,TGTGCCAGCAGCTCACCAGGGTCTGGGGCCAACGTCCTGACTTTC
TRBJ1-1,TRBV19,-,-,CASSIEGGAGEAFF,TGTGCCAGTAGTATAGAGGGGGGGGCCGGGGAAGCTTTCTTT
TRBJ2-3,TRBV4-2,-,-,CASSRDLAQNTDTQYF,TGTGCCAGCAGCCGGGACCTAGCACAAAACACAGATACGCAGTATTTT
TRBJ2-2,TRBV4-1,once,TRBD2,CASSQDPRLAGWSGELFF,TGCGCCAGCAGCCAAGATCCGAGACTAGCGGGTTGGTCCGGGGAGCTGTTTTTT
TRBJ2-2,TRBV27,once,TRBD2,CASSLWGLAGGVTGELFF,TGTGCCAGCAGTTTATGGGGACTAGCGGGAGGCGTCACCGGGGAGCTGTTTTTT
TRBJ2-7,TRBV19,-,-,CASSIRGLSGEQYF,TGTGCCAGTAGTATCAGGGGCCTGTCAGGGGAGCAGTACTTC
TRBJ2-1,TRBV5-4,many,-,CASSLDDYNEQFF,TGTGCCAGCAGCTTGGACGACTACAATGAGCAGTTCTTC